Each of the 10 T cell receptor beta chains below was sequenced from the same sample in a study of spatial heterogeneity in lung cancer. TCRdb analysed the 5' RACE reads with MiXCR anew, one entry per CDR3 protein. There are 95,000 to 120,000 distinct CDR3 sequences in the sample; about a tenth occur only once, and less than 25% lies in the top ten. Specified time point: blood at routine non-recurrence follow-up after resection. Sequences were derived from PBMCs, sampled at follow-up. These receptors were obtained from a female donor with early-stage non-small cell lung cancer.

V usage is TRBV6-2 or TRBV6-3 and J usage is TRBJ2-3; TRBD2 matches at 9 bases. CDR1 is MNHEY and CDR2 is SVGEGT in the germline V gene. V shed 10 bases and J 0 bases; nucleotides not matched to a gene: 5. The CDR3 totals 14 residues. For the CDR3, the DNA is TGTGCCACCCTCCTAGCGGGAAGCACAGATACGCAGTATTTT. This sequence encodes CATLLAGSTDTQYF.

This clonotype was picked up many times. A read error may produce the germline difference seen at one junction end. The chain links TRBV5-6 to TRBJ1-2; a possible D gene is TRBD1 (5 bases). Germline CDR1 is SGHDT and CDR2 is YYEEEE. This CDR3 region has 16 residues. CDR3 in DNA: TGTGCCAGCAGTTTGGGGCAAAGGGGAACCCCCTATGGCTACACCTTC. The encoded protein is CASSLGQRGTPYGYTF.

There are a few counts of this clonotype. V is TRBV10-1 and J is TRBJ1-1, with D perhaps matching TRBD1 (6 bases). Germline lookup yields CDR1 WNHNN and CDR2 SYGVQD (reference sequence). This CDR3 contains 15 residues. Trimming shortened V by 2 bases and J by 0 bases, and 10 bases separated the two germline ends. The CDR3 nucleotides read TGCGCCAGCAGTGAGGGGGGACACCTGAACACTGAAGCTTTCTTT. Its translation: CASSEGGHLNTEAFF.

This clonotype was seen a few times. The chain recombines TRBV3-1 with TRBJ2-3, with no clear D. Germline values: CDR1 LGHDT, CDR2 YNNKEL (reference sequence). CDR3 size: 14 residues. Trimming left V 1 base short and J 1 base short, with 6 bases between. The CDR3 reads CASSQAVGTDTQYF. As DNA, the CDR3 is TGTGCCAGCAGCCAAGCTGTGGGCACAGATACGCAGTATTTT.

The CDR3 spells CAWSLRGRNQPQHF. The CDR3 nucleotides are TGTGCCTGGAGCCTCCGCGGACGAAATCAGCCCCAGCATTTT. The genes are TRBV30 and TRBJ1-5; no definite D call. In germline, CDR1 is GTSNPN, CDR2 SVGIG (reference sequence). The CDR3 totals 14 residues. V lost 3 bases, J lost 4 bases, and 13 bases lay in between.

This clonotype was counted only a few times. This rearrangement joins TRBV7-3 to TRBJ2-1; D may be TRBD1 (6 bases). From germline, CDR1 is SGHTA and CDR2 FQGTGA. CDR3 length: 13 amino acids. Trimming shortened V by 1 base and J by 9 bases, and 10 bases separated the two germline ends. DNA of the CDR3: TGTGCCAGCAGCTTAATTGGGGGCTCTGAGCAGTTCTTC. Protein product: CASSLIGGSEQFF.

This clonotype came up many times. The V call is TRBV11-2, the J call TRBJ2-7; 11 bases match TRBD2. J was trimmed by 0 bases and V by 5 bases; bases with no gene match: 9. Germline-derived CDR1 and CDR2 are SGHAT and FQNNGV. The CDR3 is 17 residues long. In DNA, the CDR3 is TGTGCCAGCAGCCGATCTAGCGGGGGGAGTAGCTCCTACGAGCAGTACGTC. It specifies CASSRSSGGSSSYEQYV.

The chain couples TRBV20-1 to TRBJ1-5; possibly TRBD1 for D (5 bases). CDR3 length equals 17 residues. Germline CDR1 is DFQATT and CDR2 is SNEGSKA (reference sequence). V was cut by 6 bases and J by 1 base, with 22 bases left in between. CDR3 sequence reads: CSAASLRDRTSNQPQHF. The CDR3 DNA is TGCAGTGCCGCTTCCCTCAGGGACCGTACAAGCAATCAGCCCCAGCATTTT.

This clonotype occurred a few times. The chain is built from TRBV14 and TRBJ1-2; D unresolved. The V and J ends lost 0 bases and 2 bases respectively, with 4 bases between them. The V gene's germline CDR1 is SGHDN and CDR2 FVKESK. The CDR3 runs to 13 residues. CDR3 bases: TGTGCCAGCAGCCAAGACAGAAACTATGGCTACACCTTC. Translation gives CASSQDRNYGYTF.

This clonotype was recorded a few times. The chain couples TRBV21-1 to TRBJ2-1; TRBD2, the D gene given by the table, was not confirmed from the DNA. TRBV21-1 is listed as a pseudogene. The CDR3 is 19 residues long. The CDR3, as DNA: TGTGCCAGCAGCAATCAGACTAGCGGCTCCGACGGCCCCTACAATGAGCAGTTCTTC. It translates to CASSNQTSGSDGPYNEQFF.